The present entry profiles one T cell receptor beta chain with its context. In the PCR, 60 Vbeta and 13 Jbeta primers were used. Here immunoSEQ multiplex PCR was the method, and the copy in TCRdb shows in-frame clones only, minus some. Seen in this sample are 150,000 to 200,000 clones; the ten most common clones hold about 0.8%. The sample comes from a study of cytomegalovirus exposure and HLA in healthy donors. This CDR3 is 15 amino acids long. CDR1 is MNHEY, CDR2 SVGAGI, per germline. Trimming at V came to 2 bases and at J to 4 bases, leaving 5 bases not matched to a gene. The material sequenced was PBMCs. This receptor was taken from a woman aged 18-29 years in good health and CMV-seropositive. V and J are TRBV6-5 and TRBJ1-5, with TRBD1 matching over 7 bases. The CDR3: CASSYTRGQNQPQHF. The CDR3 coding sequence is TGTGCCAGCAGTTACACCCGGGGACAGAATCAGCCCCAGCATTTT.